The clone carrying this T cell receptor delta chain is large. In the same sample, other DNA sequences code for this CDR3. J was trimmed by 1 base and V by 0 bases; bases with no gene match: 11. This CDR3 has 20 residues. Germline values: CDR1 GEAIGNYY, CDR2 EKD. TCRdb reprocessed the RT-PCR reads through CATT. Of 1,500 to 2,000 delta-chain clones listed, approximately 2.5% are singletons. These data originate in a study of gamma-delta T cells after stem cell transplantation. The chain carries TRDV2 and TRDJ3; 7 nucleotides match TRDD3. This sequence was found in a human donor. It is not recorded whose cells these are; they may come from a transplant donor. The sample consisted of gamma-delta T cells. The CDR3, as DNA: TGTGCCTGTGACACCGCGGCTGGGGGCCCACCTTCCTGGGACACCCGACAGATGTTTTTC. Residues: CACDTAAGGPPSWDTRQMFF.